What follows are 13 T cell receptor beta chains derived from one specimen sequenced in a study of blood T cell repertoires in COVID-19. Profiled with immunoSEQ multiplex PCR; TCRdb holds only in-frame clones, not every one. This repertoire shows about 120,000 clones, over 70% found once; its top ten account for 2% to 2.5%. The sequencing sample was made of peripheral blood. These receptor sequences come from a man between 65 and 79 years old with acute or convalescent COVID-19.

J is TRBJ2-2 and V is TRBV7-6; D is perhaps TRBD2 (6 bases). CDR1 is SGHVS and CDR2 is FNYEAQ in the germline V gene. CDR3 length: 16 residues. Trimming took off 0 bases at V and 0 bases at J, with 8 bases between the two ends. The DNA of the CDR3 is TGTGCCAGCAGCTTAGCTGGGGGGACGAACACCGGGGAGCTGTTTTTT. Its protein is CASSLAGGTNTGELFF.

This clone was observed a single time. The chain is built from TRBV10-3 and TRBJ2-5; perhaps TRBD1 as D (6 bases). The CDR3 totals 15 residues. In germline, CDR1 is ENHRY, CDR2 SYGVKD. The ends were cut back, 3 bases at V and 0 bases at J, with 11 bases in the middle. CDR3 residues: CAISDGQGNQETQYF. The CDR3 coding sequence is TGTGCCATCAGTGATGGGCAGGGGAACCAAGAGACCCAGTACTTC.

The V gene is TRBV6-2 or TRBV6-3, the J gene TRBJ2-1; 11 nucleotides agree with TRBD1. With V trimmed by 6 bases and J by 3 bases, 19 bases remained unmatched. Germline loops: CDR1 MNHEY, CDR2 SVGEGT. This CDR3 region has 20 residues. The CDR3 nucleotides are TGTGCCAGCAGCCCCGGGACAGGGGGGCTAGCAAAAGCAATCTACAATGAGCAGTTCTTC. It codes for CASSPGTGGLAKAIYNEQFF.

This clone was found once. V and J are TRBV2 and TRBJ2-5; D perhaps matches TRBD2 (6 bases). Trimming cost V 5 bases and J 2 bases, with 9 bases left between them. Germline CDR1 and CDR2: SNHLY and FYNNEI. The CDR3 spans 13 residues. The DNA of the CDR3 is TGTGCCAGCAGTCGAGGGACTCAAGAGACCCAGTACTTC. Amino acids: CASSRGTQETQYF.

The chain carries TRBV29-1 and TRBJ2-7, with 11 bases that match TRBD1. Trimming removed 7 bases from V and 3 bases from J; junction bases left unmatched: 5. The CDR3 contains 13 residues. CDR1 SQVTM and CDR2 ANQGSEA come from the germline V gene. The CDR3 DNA follows: TGCAGCGCCGGGACAGGGGGTGGCTACGAGCAGTACTTC. Amino acid sequence: CSAGTGGGYEQYF.

The chain links TRBV19 to TRBJ1-2; D gene unclear. CDR3 length equals 13 residues. CDR1 and CDR2 (germline): LNHDA, SQIVND (reference sequence). Trimming took 2 bases from V and 9 from J, leaving 13 bases between them. CDR3 DNA: TGTGCCAGTAGTATAAGCCGGGAGGTCAGCTACACCTTC. This codes for CASSISREVSYTF.

The chain joins TRBV30 to TRBJ1-4; D unresolved. V lost 2 bases and J lost 5, with 18 bases in between. The CDR3 contains 16 residues. The germline V gene encodes CDR1 GTSNPN and CDR2 SVGIG (reference sequence). The CDR3 region is CAWSFDRPDGNEKLFF. The CDR3 DNA is TGTGCCTGGAGTTTCGACCGGCCTGACGGGAATGAAAAACTGTTTTTT.

The chain recombines TRBV3-1 (or the pseudogene TRBV3-2) with TRBJ1-2; TRBD1 is a possible D gene (5 bases). Germline V gene lookup returns CDR1 LGHDT and CDR2 YNNKEL (reference sequence). The CDR3 consists of 14 residues. The ends were cut back, 7 bases at V and 3 bases at J, with 15 bases in the middle. The chain's CDR3 is CASTPGGRDYGYTF. The CDR3 DNA is TGTGCCAGCACTCCGGGGGGTAGGGACTATGGCTACACCTTC.

The rearrangement links TRBV3-1 (or the pseudogene TRBV3-2) to TRBJ2-2; D ambiguous. This CDR3 spans 16 amino acids. The germline V gene encodes CDR1 LGHDT and CDR2 YNNKEL (reference sequence). The V end was cut by 2 bases, the J end by 3 bases, with 13 bases between. The CDR3 nucleotides are TGTGCCAGCAGCCAACCCCGCGTCATGCACACCGGGGAGCTGTTTTTT. Translation gives CASSQPRVMHTGELFF.

A word on this clone: The identical CDR3 is also encoded by other nucleotide sequences in the sample. V gene TRBV3-1 (or the pseudogene TRBV3-2) combines with J gene TRBJ1-5; D uncertain. In germline, CDR1 is LGHDT, CDR2 YNNKEL (reference sequence). Trimming stripped 0 bases from V and 4 bases from J, with 4 bases between. The CDR3 sequence is 13 residues long. The CDR3 bases are TGTGCCAGCAGCCAAGATCTGAATCAGCCCCAGCATTTT. As protein: CASSQDLNQPQHF.

The chain links TRBV9 to TRBJ2-6, with TRBD1 matching 12 bases. The CDR3 covers 18 residues. Trimming took 3 bases from V and 4 from J; bases not matched to a gene: 8. CDR1 and CDR2 from the germline V gene are SGDLS and YYNGEE. The CDR3 sequence is CASSAGTGGGLGANVLTF. CDR3 DNA sequence: TGTGCCAGCAGCGCTGGGACAGGGGGCGGGCTCGGGGCCAACGTCCTGACTTTC.

The gene calls are TRBV9 and TRBJ2-5; 12 bases are a match to TRBD2. V gave up 4 bases and J gave up 5 bases; unmatched junction bases: 3. Germline CDR1 reads SGDLS; CDR2 reads YYNGEE. The CDR3 runs 14 residues. CDR3 protein: CASSLTSGGETQYF. The DNA of the CDR3 is TGTGCCAGCAGCTTAACTAGCGGGGGGGAGACCCAGTACTTC. The full variable domain, rest sourced from reference TRBV9 and TRBJ2-5, is DSGVTQTPKHLITATGQRVTLRCSPRSGDLSVYWYQQSLDQGLQFLIQYYNGEERAKGNILERFSAQQFPDLHSELNLSSLELGDSALYFCASSLTSGGETQYFGPGTRLLVL.

This clone was detected a few times. DNA for the CDR3: TGCGCCAGCAGCCCCGGGACAGGGGGCTTCTATGGCTACACCTTC. Amino acid sequence: CASSPGTGGFYGYTF. V and J are TRBV5-1 and TRBJ1-2; 12 nucleotides match TRBD1. The CDR3 is made up of 15 amino acids. Trimming cost V 4 bases and J 4 bases; bases outside gene matches: 5. Germline loops: CDR1 SGHRS, CDR2 YFSETQ.